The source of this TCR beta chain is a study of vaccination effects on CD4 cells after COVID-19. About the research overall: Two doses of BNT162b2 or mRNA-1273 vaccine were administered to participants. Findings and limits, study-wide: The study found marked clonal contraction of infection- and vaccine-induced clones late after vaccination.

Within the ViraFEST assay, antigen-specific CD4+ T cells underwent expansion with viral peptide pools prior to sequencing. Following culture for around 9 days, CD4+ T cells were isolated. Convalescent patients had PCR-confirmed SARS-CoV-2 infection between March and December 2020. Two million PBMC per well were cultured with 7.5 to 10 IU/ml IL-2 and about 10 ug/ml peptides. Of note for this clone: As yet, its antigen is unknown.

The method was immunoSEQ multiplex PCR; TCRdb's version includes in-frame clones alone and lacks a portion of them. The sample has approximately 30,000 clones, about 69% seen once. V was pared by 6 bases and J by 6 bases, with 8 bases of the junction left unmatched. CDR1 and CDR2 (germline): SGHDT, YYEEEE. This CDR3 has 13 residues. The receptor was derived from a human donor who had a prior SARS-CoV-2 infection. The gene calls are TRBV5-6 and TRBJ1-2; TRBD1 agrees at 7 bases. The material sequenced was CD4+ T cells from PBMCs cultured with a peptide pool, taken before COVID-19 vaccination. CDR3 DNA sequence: TGTGCCAGCACCTACAGGGGCGTAGATGGCTACACCTTC. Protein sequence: CASTYRGVDGYTF.